This entry lists 30 T cell receptor beta chains sequenced from one sample in a study of shared clonotypes between healthy human individuals. Assay used: immunoSEQ multiplex PCR; TCRdb lists only in-frame clones, some missing. The table lists approximately 460,000 clones, approximately 71% of them singletons. The sequenced material came from PBMCs. Receptors were obtained from a middle-aged woman in good health. Some clones in this sample may be carry-over from other donors' samples.

J is TRBJ2-7 and V is TRBV29-1, with TRBD1 as a possible D gene (6 bases). Germline assignment: CDR1 SQVTM and CDR2 ANQGSEA. The V end lost 4 bases, the J end lost 7 bases, and 20 bases lay between the germline ends. The CDR3 covers 14 residues. CDR3 in DNA: TGCAGCGTTGTACCGACAGGCGCTTCGGGGGAGCAGTACTTC. Translation: CSVVPTGASGEQYF.

The chain carries TRBV14 and TRBJ1-1, with D possibly being TRBD1 (5 bases). There are 12 residues in the CDR3. V shed 6 bases and J shed 4 bases, with 9 bases lying between them. CDR1 and CDR2 (germline): SGHDN, FVKESK. CDR3 coding DNA: TGTGCCAGCAGGGGGGTAGGCACTGAAGCTTTCTTT. Encoded protein: CASRGVGTEAFF.

A word on this clone: Since a far larger clone is one base different, this is likely a read error. The same CDR3 is also encoded by other DNA sequences in this sample. V and J are TRBV4-1 and TRBJ2-1, with TRBD2 identical over 10 bases. The germline V gene has CDR1 MGHRA and CDR2 YSYEKL. The CDR3 is made up of 16 amino acids. V was pared by 6 bases and J by 4 bases, with 9 bases of the junction left unmatched. The CDR3 reads CASRAAGLAVYNEQFF. The CDR3 nucleotides are TGCGCCAGCAGAGCCGCAGGACTAGCGGTTTACAATGAGCAGTTCTTC.

The chain has TRBV14 and TRBJ1-1; the D gene is possibly TRBD1 (5 bases). The germline gives CDR1 SGHDN, CDR2 FVKESK. Trimming took 4 bases from V and 5 from J, leaving 14 bases between them. The CDR3 is 14 amino acids. The CDR3 loop reads CASSRWQGRTEAFF. Written as DNA, the CDR3 is TGTGCCAGCAGCCGCTGGCAGGGAAGGACTGAAGCTTTCTTT. The entire variable domain, with the rest obtained from reference TRBV14 and TRBJ1-1, is as follows: EAGVTQFPSHSVIEKGQTVTLRCDPISGHDNLYWYRRVMGKEIKFLLHFVKESKQDESGMPNNRFLAERTGGTYSTLKVQPAELEDSGVYFCASSRWQGRTEAFFGQGTRLTVV.

As concerns this clone: A read error is the likely source, as a far larger clone sits one nucleotide away. The chain couples TRBV4-1 to TRBJ2-3; 9 bases agree with TRBD1. V was clipped by 7 bases and J by 1 base; unmatched bases: 3. Looked up from germline, CDR1 is MGHRA and CDR2 is YSYEKL. This CDR3 is 14 amino acids long. The CDR3 nucleotides are TGCGCCAGCAACCGGGACAGGGGCACAGATACGCAGTATTTT. Translated: CASNRDRGTDTQYF.

This clone was counted many times. V gene TRBV6-5 combines with J gene TRBJ2-1, with D hard to call. Trimming cost V 5 bases and J 3 bases, with 11 bases left between them. Looked up from germline, CDR1 is MNHEY and CDR2 is SVGAGI. This CDR3 has 14 amino acids. The CDR3 nucleotides are TGTGCCAGCAGTACCGGACGAGACTACAATGAGCAGTTCTTC. Protein sequence: CASSTGRDYNEQFF.

J is TRBJ2-7 and V is TRBV5-1, with D possibly being TRBD1 (5 bases). The CDR3 is 13 amino acids. Germline lookup yields CDR1 SGHRS and CDR2 YFSETQ. Trimming took off 0 bases at V and 5 bases at J, with 9 bases between the two ends. CDR3 amino acids: CASSLVQVDEQYF. CDR3 in DNA: TGCGCCAGCAGCTTGGTACAGGTCGACGAGCAGTACTTC.

The rearrangement uses TRBV7-3 and TRBJ2-1, with 8 bases matching TRBD2. Trimming took 5 bases from V and 2 from J; bases not matched to a gene: 5. The germline V gene encodes CDR1 SGHTA and CDR2 FQGTGA. The CDR3 loop spans 15 amino acids. CDR3 loop: CASSGATSAYNEQFF. In DNA form, the CDR3 reads TGTGCCAGCAGCGGGGCGACTAGCGCCTACAATGAGCAGTTCTTC.

Concerning this clone: A read error is the likely source, as a far larger clone sits one nucleotide away. Different DNA sequences within this sample yield the same CDR3. J is TRBJ1-1 and V is TRBV29-1; D call uncertain. V was trimmed by 4 bases and J by 7 bases, leaving 19 bases between them. This CDR3 is 14 amino acids long. Per the germline V gene, CDR1 is SQVTM and CDR2 is ANQGSEA. The CDR3 loop reads CSVVLTRGGIEAFF. In nucleotides, the CDR3 is TGCAGCGTTGTCCTAACCCGAGGTGGGATTGAAGCTTTCTTT.

This clone was picked up one time. CDR3 DNA sequence: TGTGCCAGCAGTTTATCGGCGCGGTACGAGCAGTACTTC. Protein product: CASSLSARYEQYF. This chain connects TRBV27 to TRBJ2-7; D is ambiguous. Germline assignment: CDR1 MNHEY and CDR2 SMNVEV (reference sequence). Trimming removed 0 bases from V and 4 bases from J, with 7 bases in between. This CDR3 has 13 amino acids.

This chain connects TRBV19 to TRBJ2-1, with a tentative D call TRBD2 (6 bases). Trimming left V 5 bases short and J 0 bases short, with 23 bases between. The CDR3 covers 19 residues. Germline V CDR1 and CDR2: LNHDA, SQIVND (reference sequence). The CDR3 sequence: CASSFRVPSGSGSYNEQFF. The DNA of the CDR3 is TGTGCCAGTAGTTTCCGGGTCCCTTCCGGGAGTGGCTCCTACAATGAGCAGTTCTTC.

This clone was observed a few times. The sample holds other DNA sequences that translate to the same CDR3. The chain has TRBV6-4 and TRBJ2-1; 12 bases agree with TRBD2. The germline gives CDR1 MRHNA, CDR2 SNTAGT. The CDR3 is 15 residues long. Trimming at V came to 3 bases and at J to 3 bases, leaving 0 bases not matched to a gene. The chain's CDR3 is CASSETSGSYNEQFF. DNA for the CDR3: TGTGCCAGCAGTGAGACTAGCGGGAGCTACAATGAGCAGTTCTTC.

V gene TRBV28 combines with J gene TRBJ1-5, with D perhaps matching TRBD1 (6 bases). This CDR3 is 15 amino acids long. Germline lookup yields CDR1 MDHEN and CDR2 SYDVKM. Trimming cost V 6 bases and J 1 base, with 13 bases left between them. CDR3 loop: CASRLRGFSNQPQHF. Here the CDR3 DNA reads TGTGCCAGCAGGCTCAGGGGATTCAGCAATCAGCCCCAGCATTTT.

V and J are TRBV4-1 and TRBJ2-1; D is perhaps TRBD2 (6 bases). The CDR3 is made up of 16 amino acids. Trimming shortened V by 1 base and J by 8 bases, and 18 bases separated the two germline ends. The V gene's germline CDR1 is MGHRA and CDR2 YSYEKL. The CDR3 region has the DNA TGCGCCAGCAGCCAAGTAAAACTAGCAGGAAGGGATGAGCAGTTCTTC. It yields the protein CASSQVKLAGRDEQFF.

Points on this clone: A much larger clone is a single base away; this may be a read error. Distinct nucleotide sequences in the sample also encode this CDR3. The chain employs TRBV29-1 and TRBJ2-5; D assignment may be TRBD1 or TRBD2 (5 bases each). CDR3 size: 14 residues. Germline CDR1 reads SQVTM; CDR2 reads ANQGSEA. The CDR3 sequence: CSVEVAQRGETQYF. The CDR3 coding sequence is TGCAGCGTTGAAGTGGCGCAGAGAGGGGAGACTCAGTACTTC.

The rearrangement links TRBV6-1 to TRBJ2-7, with 7 positions matching TRBD2. J lost 0 bases, V lost 0 bases, and 5 bases had no gene match. There are 16 residues in the CDR3. CDR1 and CDR2 (germline): MNHNS, SASEGT. CDR3 loop: CASSEALASGSYEQYF. The CDR3, as DNA: TGTGCCAGCAGTGAAGCGCTGGCTAGCGGCTCCTACGAGCAGTACTTC.

With respect to this clone: This may be a read error, as it is one base from a much larger clone. The chain carries TRBV9 and TRBJ2-3; D uncertain. The V end was cut by 1 base, the J end by 1 base, with 1 base between. This CDR3 spans 12 amino acids. Per germline, CDR1 SGDLS and CDR2 YYNGEE. Here the CDR3 reads CASSVRTDTQYF. As DNA, the CDR3 is TGTGCCAGCAGCGTACGCACAGATACGCAGTATTTT.

This rearrangement joins TRBV4-2 to TRBJ1-5; D not resolved. The CDR3 extends over 15 amino acids. Germline loops: CDR1 LGHNA, CDR2 YNFKEQ. The V gene lost 4 bases and the J gene lost 6 bases, with 16 bases spanning the gap. CDR3 in amino acids: CASSPAGISGQPQHF. The DNA for the CDR3 is TGTGCCAGCAGCCCGGCTGGCATATCCGGTCAGCCCCAGCATTTT.

CDR3 bases: TGTGCCAGCAGCTCCCCCTTAGCGGGAGTTTACACCGGGGAGCTGTTTTTT. Translating it yields CASSSPLAGVYTGELFF. The rearrangement links TRBV7-9 to TRBJ2-2; 9 bases line up with TRBD2. This CDR3 region has 17 residues. The germline CDR1 and CDR2 sequences are SEHNR and FQNEAQ (reference sequence). The J segment lost 3 bases and the V segment lost 4 bases, leaving 9 bases of the junction unmatched.

V gene TRBV18 combines with J gene TRBJ2-3; 8 positions agree with TRBD1. The V gene end was trimmed by 6 bases and the J gene end by 0 bases; junction bases not matched to a gene: 17. CDR1 is KGHSH and CDR2 is LQKENI in the germline V gene. The CDR3 is made up of 19 amino acids. For the CDR3, the DNA is TGTGCCAGCTCCCCCGGGACAGGCCGGAGTGGGTCTAGCACAGATACGCAGTATTTT. Its protein is CASSPGTGRSGSSTDTQYF. Drawing the rest from reference TRBV18 and TRBJ2-3, the complete variable domain is NAGVMQNPRHLVRRRGQEARLRCSPMKGHSHVYWYRQLPEEGLKFMVYLQKENIIDESGMPKERFSAEFPKEGPSILRIQQVVRGDSAAYFCASSPGTGRSGSSTDTQYFGPGTRLTVL.

The gene calls are TRBV9 and TRBJ2-3, with 12 bases lining up with TRBD2. The ends lost 4 bases at V and 6 bases at J; junction bases unmatched: 9. The CDR3 extends over 16 amino acids. Germline V gives CDR1 SGDLS, CDR2 YYNGEE. The CDR3 DNA reads TGTGCCAGCAGCACACGACTAGCGGGAGTAGGCGATACGCAGTATTTT. Translated: CASSTRLAGVGDTQYF.

This chain joins TRBV5-4 and TRBJ2-5, with TRBD1 matching over 11 bases. The J call may be wrong; the DNA end is better matched by TRBJ2-7. Germline CDR1 SGHNT, CDR2 YYREEE (reference sequence). CDR3 length: 15 residues. In DNA, the CDR3 is TGTGCCAGCAGCTCGCAGGACAGGGGGCGGTACGAGCAGTACTTC. It translates to CASSSQDRGRYEQYF.

The rearrangement uses TRBV5-1 and TRBJ1-4; a weak D match, TRBD1 (6 bases). This CDR3 is 14 amino acids long. V lost 4 bases to trimming and J lost 7 bases, with 14 bases between them. Germline lookup yields CDR1 SGHRS and CDR2 YFSETQ. The CDR3 protein is CASSPQGQVEKLFF. In DNA form, the CDR3 reads TGCGCCAGCAGCCCCCAGGGGCAAGTTGAAAAACTGTTTTTT.

The rearrangement joins TRBV30 to TRBJ2-1, with D uncertain. V was clipped by 5 bases and J by 3 bases, with 8 bases between them. From germline, CDR1 is GTSNPN and CDR2 SVGIG (reference sequence). The CDR3 totals 12 residues. In DNA form, the CDR3 reads TGTGCCTGGTTACAGATCTACAATGAGCAGTTCTTC. Protein product: CAWLQIYNEQFF.

V and J are TRBV27 and TRBJ1-2; D call uncertain. Germline lookup yields CDR1 MNHEY and CDR2 SMNVEV (reference sequence). This CDR3 is 12 amino acids long. The germline V and J ends were trimmed by 4 bases and 5 bases, with 8 bases remaining between them. CDR3 region: CASSSGGYGYTF. CDR3 sequence (DNA): TGTGCCAGCAGTTCGGGCGGATATGGCTACACCTTC.

V is TRBV10-3 and J is TRBJ2-1; the match to TRBD2 covers 14 bases. This CDR3 is built from 17 residues. V shed 3 bases, J shed 5 bases, and the junction held 6 bases outside the gene matches. Germline V CDR1 and CDR2: ENHRY, SYGVKD. The CDR3 protein is CAISEVRGLAGDNEQFF. For the CDR3, the DNA is TGTGCCATCAGTGAAGTGAGGGGACTAGCGGGAGACAATGAGCAGTTCTTC.

The chain carries TRBV5-4 and TRBJ1-3, with D hard to call. The CDR3 sequence is 13 residues long. V was clipped by 3 bases and J by 4 bases, with 8 bases between them. Germline CDR1 reads SGHNT; CDR2 reads YYREEE (reference sequence). The CDR3 sequence: CASSSLSGNTIYF. In DNA, the CDR3 is TGTGCCAGCAGCTCGTTGAGCGGAAACACCATATATTTT.

This clone came up once. CDR3: CASSAGTDTGELFF. The CDR3 bases are TGTGCCAGCAGTGCCGGGACAGACACCGGGGAGCTGTTTTTT. The chain employs TRBV6-6 and TRBJ2-2, with 7 bases fitting TRBD1. The CDR3 is 14 amino acids. V shed 5 bases, J shed 3 bases, and the junction held 3 bases outside the gene matches. Germline CDR1 and CDR2: MNHNY and SVGAGI (reference sequence).

The chain recombines TRBV4-1 with TRBJ2-7; 13 positions agree with TRBD2. Per germline, CDR1 MGHRA and CDR2 YSYEKL. The CDR3 contains 16 residues. Germline trimming cut 1 base from V and 6 bases from J; bases unmatched to any gene: 6. CDR3 protein: CASSQATSGRPSEQYF. CDR3 DNA sequence: TGCGCCAGCAGCCAAGCGACTAGCGGGAGGCCAAGCGAGCAGTACTTC.

The chain combines TRBV28 with TRBJ2-1, with 12 nucleotides matching TRBD1. With 6 bases clipped from V and 9 bases from J, the junction kept 12 bases outside the gene matches. The V gene's germline CDR1 is MDHEN and CDR2 SYDVKM. This CDR3 is 16 amino acids long. The CDR3 DNA sequence: TGTGCCAGCAGCCCTACGGGACAGGGGGCGCATGGTGAGCAGTTCTTC. Protein: CASSPTGQGAHGEQFF.